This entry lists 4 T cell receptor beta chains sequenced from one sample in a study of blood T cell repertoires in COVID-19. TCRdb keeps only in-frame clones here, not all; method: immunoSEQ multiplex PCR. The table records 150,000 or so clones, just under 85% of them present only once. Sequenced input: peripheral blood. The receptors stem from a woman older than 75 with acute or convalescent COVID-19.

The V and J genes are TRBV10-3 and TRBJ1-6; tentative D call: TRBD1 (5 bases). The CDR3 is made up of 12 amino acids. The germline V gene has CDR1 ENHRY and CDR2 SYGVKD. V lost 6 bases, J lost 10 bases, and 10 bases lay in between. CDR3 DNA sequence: TGTGCCATCAGGGCAGGGAACTCACCCCTCCACTTT. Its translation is CAIRAGNSPLHF.

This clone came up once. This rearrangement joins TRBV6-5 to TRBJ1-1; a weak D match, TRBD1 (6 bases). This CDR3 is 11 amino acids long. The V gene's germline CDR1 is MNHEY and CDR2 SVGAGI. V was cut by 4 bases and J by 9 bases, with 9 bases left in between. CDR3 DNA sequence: TGTGCCAGCAGTTTAGGGGGAAAAGCTTTCTTT. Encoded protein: CASSLGGKAFF.

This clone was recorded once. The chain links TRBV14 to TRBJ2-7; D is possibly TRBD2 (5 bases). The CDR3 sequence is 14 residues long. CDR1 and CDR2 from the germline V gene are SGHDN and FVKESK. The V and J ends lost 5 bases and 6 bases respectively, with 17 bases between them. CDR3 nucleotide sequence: TGTGCCAGCAGCGTCCTGATGGTTGAGGGCGAGCAGTACTTC. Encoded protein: CASSVLMVEGEQYF.

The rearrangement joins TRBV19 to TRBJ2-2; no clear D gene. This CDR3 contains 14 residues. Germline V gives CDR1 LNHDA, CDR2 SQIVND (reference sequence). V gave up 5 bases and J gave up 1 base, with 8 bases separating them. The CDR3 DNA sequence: TGTGCCAGTAGTCGTGACTTGAACACCGGGGAGCTGTTTTTT. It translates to CASSRDLNTGELFF. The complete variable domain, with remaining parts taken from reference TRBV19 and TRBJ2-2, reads DGGITQSPKYLFRKEGQNVTLSCEQNLNHDAMYWYRQDPGQGLRLIYYSQIVNDFQKGDIAEGYSVSREKKESFPLTVTSAQKNPTAFYLCASSRDLNTGELFFGEGSRLTVL.